The 15 T cell receptor beta chains below come from one sample, sequenced in a study of glioma-infiltrating T cells after dendritic cell vaccination. Time point given: after dendritic cell vaccination, including at tumor progression/relapse. Only in-frame clones appear in the TCRdb table, and some are missing; sequencing was by immunoSEQ multiplex PCR. The table has about 76,000 clones, around 86% seen once. The starting material was blood, obtained after dendritic cell vaccination. These receptors all stem from a human donor with glioblastoma.

The chain recombines TRBV7-6 with TRBJ2-7, with D unclear. The CDR3 covers 13 residues. CDR1 is SGHVS, CDR2 FNYEAQ, per germline. V lost 5 bases and J lost 3, with 11 bases in between. The CDR3: CASSLGGGYEQYF. The DNA of the CDR3 is TGTGCCAGCAGCCTTGGCGGCGGCTACGAGCAGTACTTC.

The CDR3 loop reads CASSPAPGDTEAFF. CDR3 DNA sequence: TGTGCCAGCAGTCCGGCCCCGGGGGACACTGAAGCTTTCTTT. The genes are TRBV6-5 and TRBJ1-1, with D perhaps matching TRBD1 (5 bases). Trimming pared 5 bases from V and 3 bases from J, leaving 13 bases between. This CDR3 spans 14 amino acids. In germline, CDR1 is MNHEY, CDR2 SVGAGI.

This clone appeared once. The chain combines TRBV6-5 with TRBJ1-1; maybe TRBD1 (6 bases). V shed 6 bases and J shed 3 bases, with 11 bases lying between them. The CDR3 loop spans 13 amino acids. Germline V gene lookup returns CDR1 MNHEY and CDR2 SVGAGI. CDR3 DNA: TGTGCCAGCAGCGTACAGGGCGACACTGAAGCTTTCTTT. Translating gives CASSVQGDTEAFF.

This rearrangement joins TRBV7-8 to TRBJ2-5; 7 nucleotides align to TRBD1. This CDR3 has 16 amino acids. Trimming took 3 bases from V and 4 from J; bases not matched to a gene: 11. Germline V gene sequence: CDR1 SGHVS, CDR2 FQNEAQ. The CDR3 sequence: CASSFIKGPGGETQYF. Written as DNA, the CDR3 is TGTGCCAGCAGCTTCATTAAGGGACCAGGGGGAGAGACCCAGTACTTC.

The chain carries TRBV7-6 and TRBJ2-1, with D tentatively TRBD2 (5 bases). Looked up from germline, CDR1 is SGHVS and CDR2 is FNYEAQ. V was pared by 3 bases and J by 4 bases, with 16 bases between. The CDR3 loop spans 16 amino acids. CDR3: CASSLSRGTTYNEQFF. CDR3 coding DNA: TGTGCCAGCAGCTTGTCACGGGGTACCACTTACAATGAGCAGTTCTTC.

The V gene is TRBV6-5, the J gene TRBJ2-1, with unresolved D. The CDR3 contains 11 residues. The germline V gene encodes CDR1 MNHEY and CDR2 SVGAGI. The V and J ends lost 6 bases and 6 bases respectively, with 6 bases between them. CDR3 sequence (DNA): TGTGCCAGCAGCCTACGCAATGAGCAGTTCTTC. This translates into CASSLRNEQFF.

This clone was seen just once. The rearrangement links TRBV7-9 to TRBJ2-1; 9 bases are a match to TRBD2. The V gene end was trimmed by 5 bases and the J gene end by 5 bases; junction bases not matched to a gene: 7. There are 15 residues in the CDR3. Germline V lookup: CDR1 SEHNR, CDR2 FQNEAQ (reference sequence). CDR3 coding DNA: TGTGCCAGCAGCCTTAGCGGGAGCAAGAACAATGAGCAGTTCTTC. This gives the protein CASSLSGSKNNEQFF. Full variable domain (outside the CDR3, taken from reference TRBV7-9 and TRBJ2-1): DTGVSQNPRHKITKRGQNVTFRCDPISEHNRLYWYRQTLGQGPEFLTYFQNEAQLEKSRLLSDRFSAERPKGSFSTLEIQRTEQGDSAMYLCASSLSGSKNNEQFFGPGTRLTVL.

The genes are TRBV11-2 and TRBJ1-2, with 7 bases identical to TRBD1. Germline-derived CDR1 and CDR2 are SGHAT and FQNNGV. V was clipped by 4 bases and J by 2 bases; unmatched bases: 7. The length of the CDR3 is 15 residues. CDR3 sequence reads: CASSSLRGLNYGYTF. The CDR3, as DNA: TGTGCCAGCAGCTCTTTAAGGGGGCTAAACTATGGCTACACCTTC.

The rearrangement uses TRBV5-1 and TRBJ2-7, with D perhaps matching TRBD2 (7 bases). The V end lost 4 bases, the J end lost 4 bases, and 18 bases lay between the germline ends. The CDR3 contains 15 residues. Looked up from germline, CDR1 is SGHRS and CDR2 is YFSETQ. The CDR3 DNA follows: TGCGCCAGCAGCCCTGGGGCGGGGGCGGGGTACGAGCAGTACTTC. Protein product: CASSPGAGAGYEQYF.

The rearrangement links TRBV6-5 to TRBJ1-1, with D uncertain. Germline values: CDR1 MNHEY, CDR2 SVGAGI. The CDR3 consists of 11 residues. V was shortened by 7 bases and J by 8 bases, with 11 bases between the two germline ends. The CDR3 region is CASTNHLEAFF. DNA for the CDR3: TGTGCCAGCACCAATCACTTGGAAGCTTTCTTT.

There are a few counts of this clone. J is TRBJ2-5 and V is TRBV29-1, with TRBD1 matching 7 bases. The CDR3 sequence is 16 residues long. Per germline, CDR1 SQVTM and CDR2 ANQGSEA. For the CDR3, the DNA is TGCAGTGAAAGCGATCCGGACAGGAAAAAACAAGAGACCCAGTACTTC. Amino acid sequence: CSESDPDRKKQETQYF.

V is TRBV6-5 and J is TRBJ2-5; D call uncertain. Deletions cut 0 bases from V and 5 bases from J, with 7 bases between. The CDR3 runs to 13 residues. Germline values: CDR1 MNHEY, CDR2 SVGAGI. The CDR3 protein is CASSYSFAETQYF. The CDR3 DNA reads as TGTGCCAGCAGTTACTCGTTCGCGGAGACCCAGTACTTC.

The chain carries TRBV9 and TRBJ2-5, with TRBD2 as a possible D gene (6 bases). CDR1 is SGDLS and CDR2 is YYNGEE in the germline V gene. The CDR3 extends over 13 amino acids. Deletions cut 0 bases from V and 5 bases from J, with 8 bases between. The CDR3 DNA is TGTGCCAGCAGCGTAGATGCGGGGGAGACCCAGTACTTC. It translates to CASSVDAGETQYF.

V usage is TRBV6-5 and J usage is TRBJ1-6; TRBD1 might be the D (6 bases). Germline V gene lookup returns CDR1 MNHEY and CDR2 SVGAGI. This CDR3 is built from 16 residues. The V and J ends lost 4 bases and 0 bases respectively, with 10 bases between them. CDR3 nucleotide sequence: TGTGCCAGCAGTTTCGACAGGAGCTCCTATAATTCACCCCTCCACTTT. Translation gives CASSFDRSSYNSPLHF.

The CDR3 nucleotides read TGTGCCAGCAGTTACTCGAGCGGGGGCCCTTACGAGCAGTACTTC. The encoded protein is CASSYSSGGPYEQYF. V usage is TRBV6-5 and J usage is TRBJ2-7; 8 bases match TRBD2. The V gene's germline CDR1 is MNHEY and CDR2 SVGAGI. Trimming removed 0 bases from V and 4 bases from J; junction bases left unmatched: 5. The CDR3 length is 15 residues.